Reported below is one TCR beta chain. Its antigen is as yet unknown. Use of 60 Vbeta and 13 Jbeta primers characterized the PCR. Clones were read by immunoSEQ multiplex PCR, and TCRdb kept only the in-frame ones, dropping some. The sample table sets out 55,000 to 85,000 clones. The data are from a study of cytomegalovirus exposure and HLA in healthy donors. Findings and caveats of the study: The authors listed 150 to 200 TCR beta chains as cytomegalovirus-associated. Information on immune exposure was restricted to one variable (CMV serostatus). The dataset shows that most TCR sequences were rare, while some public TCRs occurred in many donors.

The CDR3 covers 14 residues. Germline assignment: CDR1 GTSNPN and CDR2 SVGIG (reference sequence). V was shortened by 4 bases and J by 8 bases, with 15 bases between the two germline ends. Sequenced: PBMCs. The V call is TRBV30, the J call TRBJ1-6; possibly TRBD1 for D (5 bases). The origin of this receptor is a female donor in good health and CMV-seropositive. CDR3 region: CAWTRQLVDSPLHF. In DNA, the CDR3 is TGTGCCTGGACAAGACAGTTGGTCGATTCACCCCTCCACTTT.